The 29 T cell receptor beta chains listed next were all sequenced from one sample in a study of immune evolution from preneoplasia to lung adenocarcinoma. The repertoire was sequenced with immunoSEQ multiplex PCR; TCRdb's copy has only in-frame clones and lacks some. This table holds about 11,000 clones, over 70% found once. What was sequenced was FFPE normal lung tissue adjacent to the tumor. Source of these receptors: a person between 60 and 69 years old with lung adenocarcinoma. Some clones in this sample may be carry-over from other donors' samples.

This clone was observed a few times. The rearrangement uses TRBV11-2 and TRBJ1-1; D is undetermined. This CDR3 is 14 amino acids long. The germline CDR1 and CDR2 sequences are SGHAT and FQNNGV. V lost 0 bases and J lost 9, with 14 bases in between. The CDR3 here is CASSLDLSVVKAFF. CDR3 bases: TGTGCCAGCAGCTTAGATCTGAGTGTCGTAAAAGCTTTCTTT.

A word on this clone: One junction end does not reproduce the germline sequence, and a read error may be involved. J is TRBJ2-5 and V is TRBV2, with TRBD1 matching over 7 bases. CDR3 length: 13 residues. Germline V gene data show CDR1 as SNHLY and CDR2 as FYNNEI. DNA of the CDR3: TGTGCCAGCAGGGGGGACAGCCAAGCGACCCAGTACTTC. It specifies CASRGDSQATQYF. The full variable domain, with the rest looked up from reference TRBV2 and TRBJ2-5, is EPEVTQTPSHQVTQMGQEVILRCVPISNHLYFYWYRQILGQKVEFLVSFYNNEISEKSEIFDDQFSVERPDGSNFTLKIRSTKLEDSAMYFCASRGDSQATQYFGPGTRLLVL.

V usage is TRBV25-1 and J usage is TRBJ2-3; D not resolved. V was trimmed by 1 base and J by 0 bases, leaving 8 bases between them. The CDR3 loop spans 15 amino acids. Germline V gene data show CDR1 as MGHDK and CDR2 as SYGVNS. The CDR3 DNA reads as TGTGCCAGCAGTGAATCGGGCAGGAGCACAGATACGCAGTATTTT. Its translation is CASSESGRSTDTQYF.

The CDR3 coding sequence is TGTGCCTGTACGTTAGCGGGAACAGATACGCAGTATTTT. This codes for CACTLAGTDTQYF. This chain joins TRBV30 and TRBJ2-3, with TRBD2 identical over 8 bases. This CDR3 is 13 amino acids long. CDR1 is GTSNPN and CDR2 is SVGIG in the germline V gene (reference sequence). V was pared by 6 bases and J by 3 bases, with 5 bases of the junction left unmatched.

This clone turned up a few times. CDR3 residues: CASSGFQGVSGNTIYF. The CDR3 nucleotides read TGTGCCAGCAGCGGATTCCAGGGGGTCTCTGGAAACACCATATATTTT. The chain joins TRBV11-2 to TRBJ1-3, with 7 positions matching TRBD1. Trimming at V came to 5 bases and at J to 0 bases, leaving 7 bases not matched to a gene. The CDR3 runs 16 residues. From germline, CDR1 is SGHAT and CDR2 FQNNGV.

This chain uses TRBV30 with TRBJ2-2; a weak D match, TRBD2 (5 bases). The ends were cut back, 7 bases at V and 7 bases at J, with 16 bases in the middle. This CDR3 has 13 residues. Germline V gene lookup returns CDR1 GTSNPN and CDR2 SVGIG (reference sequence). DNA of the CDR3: TGTGCCTTCCGGCGGGTAGAGGGCGGGGAGCTGTTTTTT. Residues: CAFRRVEGGELFF. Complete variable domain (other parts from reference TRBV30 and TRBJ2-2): SQTIHQWPATLVQPVGSPLSLECTVEGTSNPNLYWYRQAAGRGLQLLFYSVGIGQISSEVPQNLSASRPQDRQFILSSKKLLLSDSGFYLCAFRRVEGGELFFGEGSRLTVL.

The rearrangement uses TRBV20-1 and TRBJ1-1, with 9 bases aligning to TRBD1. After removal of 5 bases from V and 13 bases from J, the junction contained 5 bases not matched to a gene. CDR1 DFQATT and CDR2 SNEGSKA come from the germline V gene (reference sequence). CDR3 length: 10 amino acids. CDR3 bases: TGCAGTGCTCAGGACAGGGGCCATTTCTTT. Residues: CSAQDRGHFF.

The CDR3 DNA follows: TGTGCCAGCAGCTCCGGGACAGTCTCCTACAATGAGCAGTTCTTC. Translated: CASSSGTVSYNEQFF. This chain connects TRBV6-6 to TRBJ2-1, with 7 bases identical to TRBD1. V trimming: 6 bases; J trimming: 0 bases; junction bases outside the gene matches: 5. This CDR3 is built from 15 residues. Germline V gene data show CDR1 as MNHNY and CDR2 as SVGAGI (reference sequence).

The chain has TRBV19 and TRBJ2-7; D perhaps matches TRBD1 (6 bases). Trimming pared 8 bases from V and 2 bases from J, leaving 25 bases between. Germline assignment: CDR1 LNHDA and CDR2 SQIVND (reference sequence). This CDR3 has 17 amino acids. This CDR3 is CASLSEVNRELTYEQYF. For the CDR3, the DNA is TGTGCCAGTTTGTCGGAGGTGAACAGGGAACTTACCTACGAGCAGTACTTC.

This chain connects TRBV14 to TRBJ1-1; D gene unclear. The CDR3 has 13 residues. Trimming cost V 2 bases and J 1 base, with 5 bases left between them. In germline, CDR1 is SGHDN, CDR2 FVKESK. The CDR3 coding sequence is TGTGCCAGCAGCCAATCTACGAACACTGAAGCTTTCTTT. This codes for CASSQSTNTEAFF.

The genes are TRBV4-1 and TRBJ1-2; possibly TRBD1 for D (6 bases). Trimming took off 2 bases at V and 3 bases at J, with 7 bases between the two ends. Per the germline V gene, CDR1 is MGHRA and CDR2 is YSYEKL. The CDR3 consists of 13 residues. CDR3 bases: TGCGCCAGCAGCCAACCAGGGGACTATGGCTACACCTTC. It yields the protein CASSQPGDYGYTF.

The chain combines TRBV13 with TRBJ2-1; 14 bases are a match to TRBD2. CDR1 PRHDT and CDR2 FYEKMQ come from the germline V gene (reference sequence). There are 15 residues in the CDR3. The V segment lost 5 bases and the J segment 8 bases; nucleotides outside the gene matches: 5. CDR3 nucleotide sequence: TGTGCCAGCAGCATGACTAGCGGGAGGGTCCATGAGCAGTTCTTC. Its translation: CASSMTSGRVHEQFF.

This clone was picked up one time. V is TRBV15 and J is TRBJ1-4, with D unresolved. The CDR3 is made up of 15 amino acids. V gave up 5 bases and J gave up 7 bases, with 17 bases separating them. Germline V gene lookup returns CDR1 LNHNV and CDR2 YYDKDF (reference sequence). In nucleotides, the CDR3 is TGTGCCACCAGCGAAACCGTCGGAGGCGTTGAAAAACTGTTTTTT. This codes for CATSETVGGVEKLFF.

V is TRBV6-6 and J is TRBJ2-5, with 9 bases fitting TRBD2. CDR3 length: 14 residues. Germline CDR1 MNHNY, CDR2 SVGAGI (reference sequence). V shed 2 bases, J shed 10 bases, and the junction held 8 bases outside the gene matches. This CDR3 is CASSYALAGNDQYF. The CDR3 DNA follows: TGTGCCAGCAGTTACGCTCTAGCGGGGAACGACCAGTACTTC.

The CDR3 region is CASSPGGPTPEQYF. The CDR3 DNA is TGTGCCAGCTCACCGGGAGGACCTACCCCCGAGCAGTACTTC. The gene calls are TRBV18 and TRBJ2-7; weak D call: TRBD2 (6 bases). The CDR3 contains 14 residues. V gave up 3 bases and J gave up 6 bases, with 15 bases separating them. The germline CDR1 and CDR2 sequences are KGHSH and LQKENI.

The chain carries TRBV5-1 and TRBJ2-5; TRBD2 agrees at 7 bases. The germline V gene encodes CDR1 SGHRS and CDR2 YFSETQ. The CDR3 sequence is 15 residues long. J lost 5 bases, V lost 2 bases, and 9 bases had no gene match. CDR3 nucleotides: TGCGCCAGCAGCTTAGGGGAGGGCAGCGGGGAGACCCAGTACTTC. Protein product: CASSLGEGSGETQYF.

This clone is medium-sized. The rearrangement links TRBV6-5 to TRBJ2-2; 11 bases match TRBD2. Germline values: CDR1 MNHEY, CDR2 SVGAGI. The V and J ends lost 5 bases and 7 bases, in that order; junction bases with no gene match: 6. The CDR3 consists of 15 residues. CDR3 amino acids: CASSTGTSGHGELFF. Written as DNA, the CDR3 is TGTGCCAGCAGTACCGGGACTAGCGGTCACGGGGAGCTGTTTTTT.

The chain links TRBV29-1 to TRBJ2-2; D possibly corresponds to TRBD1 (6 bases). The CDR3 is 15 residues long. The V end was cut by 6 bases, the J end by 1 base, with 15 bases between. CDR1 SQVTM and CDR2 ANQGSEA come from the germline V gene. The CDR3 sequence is CSVVQGKGNTGELFF. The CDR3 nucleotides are TGCAGCGTCGTACAGGGTAAGGGGAACACCGGGGAGCTGTTTTTT.

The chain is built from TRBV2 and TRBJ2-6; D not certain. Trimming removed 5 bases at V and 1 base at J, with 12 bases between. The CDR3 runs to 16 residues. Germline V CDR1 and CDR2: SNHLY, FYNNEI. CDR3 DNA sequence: TGTGCCAGCAGTATGACACGTACTTCTGGGGCCAACGTCCTGACTTTC. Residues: CASSMTRTSGANVLTF. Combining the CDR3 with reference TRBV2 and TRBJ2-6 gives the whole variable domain EPEVTQTPSHQVTQMGQEVILRCVPISNHLYFYWYRQILGQKVEFLVSFYNNEISEKSEIFDDQFSVERPDGSNFTLKIRSTKLEDSAMYFCASSMTRTSGANVLTFGAGSRLTVL.

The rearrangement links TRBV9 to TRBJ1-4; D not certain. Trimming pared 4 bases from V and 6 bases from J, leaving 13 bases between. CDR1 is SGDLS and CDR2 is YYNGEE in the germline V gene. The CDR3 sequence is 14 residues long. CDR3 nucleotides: TGTGCCAGCAGCAAGATGGGGTTGGATGAAAAACTGTTTTTT. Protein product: CASSKMGLDEKLFF.

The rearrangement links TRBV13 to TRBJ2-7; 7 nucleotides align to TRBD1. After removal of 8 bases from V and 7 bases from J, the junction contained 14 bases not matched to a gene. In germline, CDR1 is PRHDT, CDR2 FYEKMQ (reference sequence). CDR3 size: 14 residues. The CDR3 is CASAENRGRGEQYF. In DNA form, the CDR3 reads TGTGCCAGCGCGGAAAACAGGGGCCGTGGTGAGCAGTACTTC.

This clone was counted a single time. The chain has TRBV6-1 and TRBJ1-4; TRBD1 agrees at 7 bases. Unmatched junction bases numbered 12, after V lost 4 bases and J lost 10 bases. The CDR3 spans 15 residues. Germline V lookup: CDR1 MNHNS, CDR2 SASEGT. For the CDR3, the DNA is TGTGCCAGCAGTGGTCATACCGGGACAGCCAGAAAACTGTTTTTT. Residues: CASSGHTGTARKLFF.

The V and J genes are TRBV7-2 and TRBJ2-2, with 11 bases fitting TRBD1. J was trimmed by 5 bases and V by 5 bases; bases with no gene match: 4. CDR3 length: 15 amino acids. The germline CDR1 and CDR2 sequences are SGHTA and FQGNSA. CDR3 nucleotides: TGTGCCAGCAGCCGGACAGGGGGCGTGACCGGGGAGCTGTTTTTT. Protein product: CASSRTGGVTGELFF. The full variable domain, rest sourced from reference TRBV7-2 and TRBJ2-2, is GAGVSQSPSNKVTEKGKDVELRCDPISGHTALYWYRQSLGQGLEFLIYFQGNSAPDKSGLPSDRFSAERTGGSVSTLTIQRTQQEDSAVYLCASSRTGGVTGELFFGEGSRLTVL.

The CDR3 DNA is TGTGCCAGCAGTTCTCAAACGAGGGAGCAGTTCTTC. Protein: CASSSQTREQFF. The rearrangement joins TRBV2 to TRBJ2-1; D gene uncertain. The CDR3 totals 12 residues. The ends were cut back, 5 bases at V and 10 bases at J, with 12 bases in the middle. Germline V gene sequence: CDR1 SNHLY, CDR2 FYNNEI.

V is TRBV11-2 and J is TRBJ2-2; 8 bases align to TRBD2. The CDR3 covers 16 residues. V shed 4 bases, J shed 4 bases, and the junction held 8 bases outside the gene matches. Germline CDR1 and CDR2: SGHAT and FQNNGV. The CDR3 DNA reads TGTGCCAGCAGCTCGTTAGAGGCGGGGGGCACCGGGGAGCTGTTTTTT. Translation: CASSSLEAGGTGELFF.

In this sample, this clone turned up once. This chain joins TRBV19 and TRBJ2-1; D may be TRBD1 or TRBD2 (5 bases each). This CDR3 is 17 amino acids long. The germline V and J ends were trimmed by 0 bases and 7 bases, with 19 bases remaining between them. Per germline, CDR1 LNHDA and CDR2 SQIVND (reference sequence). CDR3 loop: CASSIDPTGTLSNEQFF. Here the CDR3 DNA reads TGTGCCAGTAGTATAGATCCAACCGGGACGCTTAGTAATGAGCAGTTCTTC. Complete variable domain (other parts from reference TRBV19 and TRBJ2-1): DGGITQSPKYLFRKEGQNVTLSCEQNLNHDAMYWYRQDPGQGLRLIYYSQIVNDFQKGDIAEGYSVSREKKESFPLTVTSAQKNPTAFYLCASSIDPTGTLSNEQFFGPGTRLTVL.

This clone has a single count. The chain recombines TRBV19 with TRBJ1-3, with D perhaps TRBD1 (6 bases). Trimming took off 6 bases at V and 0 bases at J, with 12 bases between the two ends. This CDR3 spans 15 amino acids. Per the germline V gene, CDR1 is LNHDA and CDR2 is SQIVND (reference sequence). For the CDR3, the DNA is TGTGCCAGTAGGAGGGACACAAACTCTGGAAACACCATATATTTT. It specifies CASRRDTNSGNTIYF.

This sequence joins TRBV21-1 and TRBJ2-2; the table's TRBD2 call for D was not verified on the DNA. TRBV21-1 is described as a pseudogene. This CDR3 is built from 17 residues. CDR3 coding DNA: TGTGCCAGCAGCAAACGGTGGGAGGAACAAAACACCGGGGAGCTGTTTTTT. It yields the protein CASSKRWEEQNTGELFF.

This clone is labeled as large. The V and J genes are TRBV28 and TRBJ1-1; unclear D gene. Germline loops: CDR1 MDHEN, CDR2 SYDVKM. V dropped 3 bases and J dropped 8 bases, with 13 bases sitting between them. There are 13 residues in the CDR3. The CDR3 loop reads CASSLDVRQEAFF. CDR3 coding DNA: TGTGCCAGCAGTTTGGATGTCAGGCAAGAAGCTTTCTTT.